The sequence of this TCR beta chain was determined in a study of control samples from healthy donors and cancer patients. TCRdb keeps only in-frame clones here, not all; method: immunoSEQ multiplex PCR. The sample includes roughly 60,000 clones, roughly 92% of them seen just once. The CDR3 spans 15 residues. Trimming shortened V by 4 bases and J by 2 bases, and 15 bases separated the two germline ends. Germline lookup yields CDR1 SGHRS and CDR2 YFSETQ. The specimen was blood. The source of this sequence is a man aged 25 to 40 in good health. This sequence joins TRBV5-1 and TRBJ2-5; D might be TRBD1 (6 bases). The CDR3 is CASSPVPGTQETQYF. The CDR3, as DNA: TGCGCCAGCAGCCCGGTCCCAGGGACACAAGAGACCCAGTACTTC.